The 12 T cell receptor beta chains below were found in one sample sequenced in a study of blood T cell repertoires in COVID-19. The table came from immunoSEQ multiplex PCR; TCRdb's copy has only in-frame clones and leaves some out. The profile shows some 200,000 clones, roughly 84% of them singletons. The sequencing input was peripheral blood. These receptors all stem from a woman aged 80 or older with COVID-19, enrolled during active disease.

This sequence joins TRBV28 and TRBJ2-2, with 8 bases fitting TRBD2. V was clipped by 7 bases and J by 2 bases; unmatched bases: 9. The CDR3 has 16 residues. Germline assignment: CDR1 MDHEN and CDR2 SYDVKM. The CDR3 loop reads CASIKRGGPNTGELFF. The DNA for the CDR3 is TGTGCCAGCATCAAACGGGGGGGGCCCAACACCGGGGAGCTGTTTTTT.

The chain recombines TRBV20-1 with TRBJ1-1, with D unclear. CDR1 and CDR2 from the germline V gene are DFQATT and SNEGSKA (reference sequence). The CDR3 runs to 15 residues. V was shortened by 3 bases and J by 1 base, with 15 bases between the two germline ends. The CDR3 nucleotides are TGCAGTGCTAGTCCGGTTTTTGGCGGGAACACTGAAGCTTTCTTT. Translation gives CSASPVFGGNTEAFF.

On this clone: This same CDR3 is encoded by further DNA sequences in the sample. This chain connects TRBV3-1 (or the pseudogene TRBV3-2) to TRBJ1-3, with 7 bases lining up with TRBD1. Germline V gives CDR1 LGHDT, CDR2 YNNKEL (reference sequence). CDR3 length: 15 amino acids. V lost 1 base and J lost 0; bases outside the gene matches: 0. CDR3 sequence (DNA): TGTGCCAGCAGCCAAGCAGGGGGCTCTGGAAACACCATATATTTT. This translates into CASSQAGGSGNTIYF.

The DNA of the CDR3 is TGTGCCATCAGCGCCGGGACAGGGCATCAGCCCCAGCATTTT. Protein: CAISAGTGHQPQHF. The V gene is TRBV10-3, the J gene TRBJ1-5; TRBD1 aligns across 9 bases. The V and J ends lost 6 bases and 5 bases, in that order; junction bases with no gene match: 5. The length of the CDR3 is 14 residues. Germline V CDR1 and CDR2: ENHRY, SYGVKD.

As concerns this clone: Other DNA sequences from this sample encode an identical CDR3 as well. This rearrangement joins TRBV5-1 to TRBJ1-1; D unresolved. There are 15 residues in the CDR3. With 2 bases removed from V and 2 bases from J, the gap between germline ends came to 13 bases. Germline CDR1 and CDR2: SGHRS and YFSETQ. CDR3 coding DNA: TGCGCCAGCAGCTTAGGGTGGGAGGGTAACACTGAAGCTTTCTTT. Residues: CASSLGWEGNTEAFF.

The chain combines TRBV5-1 with TRBJ1-3, with 10 nucleotides matching TRBD1. V lost 4 bases and J lost 3; bases outside the gene matches: 13. The CDR3 runs 18 residues. The germline CDR1 and CDR2 sequences are SGHRS and YFSETQ. CDR3 in amino acids: CASSRGQGGPLGGNTIYF. The CDR3 DNA sequence: TGCGCCAGCAGCCGCGGACAGGGGGGACCTCTAGGTGGAAACACCATATATTTT.

Details on this clone: The sample contains more than one DNA sequence encoding this CDR3. CDR3: CASSRDSYEQYF. The DNA for the CDR3 is TGCGCCAGCAGCCGAGACTCCTACGAGCAGTACTTC. The rearrangement links TRBV5-1 to TRBJ2-7, with no clear D. Germline CDR1 SGHRS, CDR2 YFSETQ. The ends were cut back, 4 bases at V and 0 bases at J, with 5 bases in the middle. The CDR3 loop spans 12 amino acids.

The V call is TRBV5-4, the J call TRBJ2-5; D not certain. Germline CDR1 reads SGHNT; CDR2 reads YYREEE (reference sequence). The CDR3 is 15 residues long. V lost 0 bases, J lost 1 base, and 10 bases lay in between. CDR3 nucleotide sequence: TGTGCCAGCAGCTTGGGTTCACCGGGCCAAGAGACCCAGTACTTC. Protein sequence: CASSLGSPGQETQYF.

The CDR3 coding sequence is TGCGCCAGCAGCCGGGGGGGCGATGAGCAGTTCTTC. Its translation: CASSRGGDEQFF. V and J are TRBV4-1 and TRBJ2-1; weak D call: TRBD2 (7 bases). CDR1 is MGHRA, CDR2 YSYEKL, per germline. The CDR3 loop spans 12 amino acids. V dropped 4 bases and J dropped 8 bases, with 9 bases sitting between them.

The chain links TRBV6-1 to TRBJ2-7, with a tentative D call TRBD2 (6 bases). CDR1 is MNHNS and CDR2 is SASEGT in the germline V gene. The length of the CDR3 is 16 residues. The V and J ends lost 0 bases and 2 bases respectively, with 14 bases between them. CDR3 sequence (DNA): TGTGCCAGCAGTGAAGCGTTGGGACTTAAAACCTACGAGCAGTACGTC. It specifies CASSEALGLKTYEQYV.

This rearrangement joins TRBV3-1 (or the pseudogene TRBV3-2) to TRBJ2-3, with TRBD1 matching over 7 bases. The ends lost 9 bases at V and 2 bases at J; junction bases unmatched: 14. The CDR3 spans 16 residues. The germline CDR1 and CDR2 sequences are LGHDT and YNNKEL (reference sequence). CDR3 coding DNA: TGTGCCAGAACTCCGCCGGGACAGAAGAACACAGATACGCAGTATTTT. This sequence encodes CARTPPGQKNTDTQYF.

The chain uses TRBV6-5 and TRBJ2-1; 11 bases map to TRBD1. J lost 12 bases, V lost 3 bases, and 10 bases had no gene match. CDR1 and CDR2 (germline): MNHEY, SVGAGI. CDR3 length: 15 residues. The CDR3 region has the DNA TGTGCCAGCAGTTATACCCCCGGGACAGGGGGTGGGCAGTTCTTC. Translated, it gives CASSYTPGTGGGQFF.